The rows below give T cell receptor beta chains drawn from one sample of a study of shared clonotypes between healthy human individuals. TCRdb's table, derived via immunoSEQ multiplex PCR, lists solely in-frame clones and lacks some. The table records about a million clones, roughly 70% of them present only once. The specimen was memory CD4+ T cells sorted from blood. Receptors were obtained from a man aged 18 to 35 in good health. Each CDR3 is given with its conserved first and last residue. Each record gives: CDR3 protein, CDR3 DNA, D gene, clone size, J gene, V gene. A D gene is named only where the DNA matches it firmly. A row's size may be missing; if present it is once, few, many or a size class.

CASSLTAGYTNTGELFF,TGTGCCAGCAGCTTAACAGCGGGATATACGAACACCGGGGAGCTGTTTTTT,TRBD2,.,TRBJ2-2,TRBV7-8
CACVDGTLGSPLHF,TGTGCCTGCGTTGACGGGACACTGGGGTCACCCCTCCACTTT,.,.,TRBJ1-6,TRBV30
CASSILPGNTIYF,TGTGCCAGTAGTATCCTCCCGGGAAACACCATATATTTT,.,.,TRBJ1-3,TRBV19
CASSLPGGEGYTF,TGTGCCAGCTCACTCCCAGGGGGCGAAGGCTACACCTTC,TRBD1,few,TRBJ1-2,TRBV18
CASTAGSTDTQYF,TGCGCCAGCACTGCGGGGAGCACAGATACGCAGTATTTT,.,few,TRBJ2-3,TRBV10-2
CACLSGTPYEQYF,TGTGCCTGTTTGTCCGGGACACCCTACGAGCAGTACTTC,.,few,TRBJ2-7,TRBV30
CASSKEGTSKYEQYF,TGTGCCAGCAGCAAAGAAGGGACTAGCAAGTACGAGCAGTACTTC,.,few,TRBJ2-7,TRBV21-1
CASSPGTGGWYGYTF,TGCGCCAGCAGCCCGGGGACAGGGGGCTGGTATGGCTACACCTTC,TRBD1,few,TRBJ1-2,TRBV5-1
CASSYFGAGANVLTF,TGTGCCAGCAGTTACTTTGGGGCCGGGGCCAACGTCCTGACTTTC,.,.,TRBJ2-6,TRBV6-6
CANSDGKQETQYF,TGTGCCAATTCGGACGGGAAGCAAGAGACCCAGTACTTC,.,.,TRBJ2-5,TRBV6-9
CASSVDRGLYNEQFF,TGTGCCAGCAGTGTCGATCGGGGGCTCTACAATGAGCAGTTCTTC,.,.,TRBJ2-1,TRBV2
CASSRGYEQFF,TGTGCCAGCTCTCGGGGGTATGAGCAGTTCTTC,.,.,TRBJ2-1,TRBV5-4
CASSLGPDRSYEQYF,TGTGCCAGCAGCTTAGGGCCAGACCGTAGCTACGAGCAGTACTTC,.,.,TRBJ2-7,TRBV7-2
CASSQPSGQETQYF,TGTGCCAGCAGCCAACCTAGCGGCCAAGAGACCCAGTACTTC,TRBD2,.,TRBJ2-5,TRBV4-2
CASNKAGAGETQYF,TGTGCCAGCAACAAAGCGGGGGCGGGAGAGACCCAGTACTTC,TRBD2,.,TRBJ2-5,TRBV7-6
CASRFGRGEHNEQYF,TGTGCCAGCAGATTCGGTCGGGGAGAGCACAACGAGCAGTACTTC,.,.,TRBJ2-7,TRBV6-1
CASRSWSRSEPEAFF,TGTGCCAGCAGATCTTGGAGTCGTAGCGAGCCTGAAGCTTTCTTT,.,.,TRBJ1-1,TRBV6-5
CASSVPQGAYGYTF,TGTGCCAGCAGTGTCCCTCAGGGCGCCTATGGCTACACCTTC,.,.,TRBJ1-2,TRBV6-6
CASSNSRTGGSETQYF,TGTGCCAGCAGCAACTCCCGGACAGGGGGCTCTGAGACCCAGTACTTC,TRBD1,few,TRBJ2-5,TRBV13
CASSDSRMERLAKNIQYF,TGTGCCAGCAGTGACTCGAGAATGGAGAGGTTAGCCAAAAACATTCAGTACTTC,.,.,TRBJ2-4,TRBV6-4
CASSLGATNEKLFF,TGTGCCAGCAGTTTGGGGGCAACTAATGAAAAACTGTTTTTT,.,.,TRBJ1-4,TRBV28
CAWSRNDRITDTQYF,TGTGCCTGGAGTCGTAACGACAGGATCACAGATACGCAGTATTTT,.,once,TRBJ2-3,TRBV30
CASNSPRWLAGKEQYF,TGTGCCAGCAACTCACCAAGGTGGCTAGCGGGAAAAGAGCAGTACTTC,TRBD2,.,TRBJ2-7,TRBV11-2
CASSPDSIYGYTF,TGCGCCAGCAGCCCGGACAGCATCTATGGCTACACCTTC,.,few,TRBJ1-2,TRBV5-1
CASSLAGGATDTQYF,TGTGCCAGCAGCTTGGCGGGGGGGGCCACAGATACGCAGTATTTT,TRBD2,.,TRBJ2-3,TRBV5-6
CAWSVEGSNQPQHF,TGTGCCTGGAGTGTGGAGGGGAGCAATCAGCCCCAGCATTTT,.,few,TRBJ1-5,TRBV30
CASSFSETQYF,TGTGCCAGCAGCTTTTCGGAGACCCAGTACTTC,.,.,TRBJ2-5,TRBV7-2
CASSMMGEVPNEQYF,TGCGCCAGCAGCATGATGGGGGAGGTCCCCAACGAGCAGTACTTC,.,.,TRBJ2-7,TRBV5-1
CASRRDTEAFF,TGTGCCAGCAGGAGGGACACTGAAGCTTTCTTT,.,few,TRBJ1-1,TRBV6-5
CASSERGETQYF,TGTGCCAGTTCAGAGCGTGGGGAGACCCAGTACTTC,.,.,TRBJ2-5,TRBV19
CASSWGRATNEKLFF,TGTGCCAGCAGCTGGGGTCGTGCAACTAATGAAAAACTGTTTTTT,.,.,TRBJ1-4,TRBV7-9
CASSVATSGSETQYF,TGTGCCAGCAGCGTAGCGACTAGCGGTTCAGAGACCCAGTACTTC,TRBD2,few,TRBJ2-5,TRBV9
CAWNQQGVGGYTF,TGTGCCTGGAACCAACAGGGGGTAGGGGGCTACACCTTC,TRBD1,.,TRBJ1-2,TRBV30
CASSIRTSGHNEQFF,TGTGCCAGTAGTATAAGGACTAGCGGGCACAATGAGCAGTTCTTC,TRBD2,many,TRBJ2-1,TRBV19
CASSLGKPGLAGEQYF,TGTGCCAGCAGCTTAGGGAAGCCGGGACTAGCGGGCGAGCAGTACTTC,TRBD2,few,TRBJ2-7,TRBV7-2
CASSGTLEKLFF,TGTGCCAGCAGTGGGACCTTGGAAAAACTGTTTTTT,.,.,TRBJ1-4,TRBV25-1
CASSLGPLGEQYF,TGTGCCAGCAGCTTAGGCCCCTTGGGCGAGCAGTACTTC,.,.,TRBJ2-7,TRBV7-9
CASSRRGYQPQHF,TGTGCCAGCAGCCGGAGGGGGTATCAGCCCCAGCATTTT,.,.,TRBJ1-5,TRBV5-6
CASSLVGNTDTQYF,TGTGCCAGCAGCTTAGTTGGTAACACAGATACGCAGTATTTT,.,once,TRBJ2-3,TRBV7-8
CASSSGQTSHEKLFF,TGCGCCAGCAGCTCGGGACAGACCTCCCACGAAAAACTGTTTTTT,TRBD1,.,TRBJ1-4,TRBV5-1